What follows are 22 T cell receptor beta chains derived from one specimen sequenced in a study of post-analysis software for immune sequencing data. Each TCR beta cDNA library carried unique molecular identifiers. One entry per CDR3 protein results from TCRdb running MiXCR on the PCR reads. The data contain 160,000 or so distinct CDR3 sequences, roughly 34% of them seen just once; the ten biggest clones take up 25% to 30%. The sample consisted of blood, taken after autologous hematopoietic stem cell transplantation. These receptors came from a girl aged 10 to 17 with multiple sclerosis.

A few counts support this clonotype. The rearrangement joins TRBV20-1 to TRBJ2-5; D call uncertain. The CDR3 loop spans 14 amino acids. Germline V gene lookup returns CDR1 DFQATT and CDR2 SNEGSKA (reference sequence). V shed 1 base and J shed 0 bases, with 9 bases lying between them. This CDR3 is CSARVSPYQETQYF. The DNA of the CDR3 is TGCAGTGCTAGAGTCAGTCCTTACCAAGAGACCCAGTACTTC.

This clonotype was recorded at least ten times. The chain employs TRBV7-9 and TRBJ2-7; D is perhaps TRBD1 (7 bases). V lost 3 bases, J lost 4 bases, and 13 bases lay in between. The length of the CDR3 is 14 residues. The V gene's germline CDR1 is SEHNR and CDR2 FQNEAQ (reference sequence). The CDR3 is CASSFAGQPYEQYF. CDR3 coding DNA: TGTGCCAGCAGCTTTGCGGGACAGCCTTACGAGCAGTACTTC.

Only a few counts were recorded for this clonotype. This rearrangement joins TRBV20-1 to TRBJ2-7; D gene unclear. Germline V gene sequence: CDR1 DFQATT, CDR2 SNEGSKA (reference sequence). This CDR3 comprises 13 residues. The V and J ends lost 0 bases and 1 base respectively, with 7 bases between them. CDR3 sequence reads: CSARDAQSYEQYF. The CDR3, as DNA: TGCAGTGCTAGAGACGCCCAGTCCTACGAGCAGTACTTC.

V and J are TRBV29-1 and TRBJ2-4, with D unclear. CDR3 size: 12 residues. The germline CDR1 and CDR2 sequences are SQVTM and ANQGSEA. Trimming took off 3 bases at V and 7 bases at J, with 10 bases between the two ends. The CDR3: CSVEDSWNIQYF. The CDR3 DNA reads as TGCAGCGTTGAGGATTCGTGGAACATTCAGTACTTC.

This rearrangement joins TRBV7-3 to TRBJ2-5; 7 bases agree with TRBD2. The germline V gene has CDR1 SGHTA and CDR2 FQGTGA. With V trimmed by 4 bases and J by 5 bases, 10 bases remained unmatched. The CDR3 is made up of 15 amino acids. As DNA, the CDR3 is TGTGCCAGCAGCTCTAGCGGAGGGAGGCTCGAGACCCAGTACTTC. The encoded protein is CASSSSGGRLETQYF.

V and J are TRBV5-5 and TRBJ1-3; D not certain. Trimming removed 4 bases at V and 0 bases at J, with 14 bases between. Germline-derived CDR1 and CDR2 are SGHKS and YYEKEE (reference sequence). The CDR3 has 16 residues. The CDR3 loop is CASSQPGHISGNTIYF. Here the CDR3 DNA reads TGTGCCAGCAGCCAACCTGGGCATATCTCTGGAAACACCATATATTTT.

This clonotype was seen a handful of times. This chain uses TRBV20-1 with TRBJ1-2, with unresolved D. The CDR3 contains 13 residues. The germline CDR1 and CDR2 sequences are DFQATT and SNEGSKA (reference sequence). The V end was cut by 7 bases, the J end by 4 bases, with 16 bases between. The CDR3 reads CSVRVAGLYGYTF. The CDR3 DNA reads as TGCAGTGTTAGGGTTGCAGGCCTCTATGGCTACACCTTC.

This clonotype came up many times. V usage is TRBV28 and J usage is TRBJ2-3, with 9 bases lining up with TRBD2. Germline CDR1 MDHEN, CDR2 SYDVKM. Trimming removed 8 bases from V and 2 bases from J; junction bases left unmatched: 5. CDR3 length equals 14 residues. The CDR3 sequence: CASSGLANTDTQYF. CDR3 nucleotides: TGTGCCAGCTCCGGACTAGCGAACACAGATACGCAGTATTTT.

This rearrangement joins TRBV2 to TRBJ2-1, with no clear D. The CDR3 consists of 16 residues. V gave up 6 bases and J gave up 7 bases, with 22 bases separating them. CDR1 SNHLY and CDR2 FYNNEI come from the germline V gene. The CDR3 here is CASRDRAAQGNNEQFF. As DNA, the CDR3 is TGTGCCAGCAGAGACCGGGCGGCACAAGGGAATAATGAGCAGTTCTTC. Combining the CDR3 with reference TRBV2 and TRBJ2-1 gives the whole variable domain EPEVTQTPSHQVTQMGQEVILRCVPISNHLYFYWYRQILGQKVEFLVSFYNNEISEKSEIFDDQFSVERPDGSNFTLKIRSTKLEDSAMYFCASRDRAAQGNNEQFFGPGTRLTVL.

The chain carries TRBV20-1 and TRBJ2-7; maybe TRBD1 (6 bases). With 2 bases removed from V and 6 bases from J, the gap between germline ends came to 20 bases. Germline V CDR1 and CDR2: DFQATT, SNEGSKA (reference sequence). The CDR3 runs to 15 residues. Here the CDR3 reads CSARSLTGPVSEQYF. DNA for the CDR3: TGCAGTGCTAGATCTCTTACAGGGCCGGTATCCGAGCAGTACTTC.

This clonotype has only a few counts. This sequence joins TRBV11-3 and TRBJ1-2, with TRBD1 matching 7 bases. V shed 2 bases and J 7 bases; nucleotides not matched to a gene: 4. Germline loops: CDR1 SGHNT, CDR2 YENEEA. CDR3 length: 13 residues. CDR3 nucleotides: TGTGCCAGCAGCTTACGGAGGGGGCTTGGCTACACCTTC. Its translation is CASSLRRGLGYTF.

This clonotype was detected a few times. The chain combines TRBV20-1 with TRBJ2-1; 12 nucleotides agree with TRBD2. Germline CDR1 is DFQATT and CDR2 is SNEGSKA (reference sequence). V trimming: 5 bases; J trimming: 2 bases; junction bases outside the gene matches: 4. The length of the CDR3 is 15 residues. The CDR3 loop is CSAGRTSGTYNEQFF. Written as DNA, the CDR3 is TGCAGTGCTGGACGGACTAGCGGGACCTACAATGAGCAGTTCTTC.

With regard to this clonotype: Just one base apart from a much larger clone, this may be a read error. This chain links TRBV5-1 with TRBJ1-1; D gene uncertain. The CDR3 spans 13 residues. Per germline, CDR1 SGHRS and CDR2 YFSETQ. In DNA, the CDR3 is TGCGTCAGCAGCCCACATGTGGGCAGGGAAGCTTTCTTT. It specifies CVSSPHVGREAFF. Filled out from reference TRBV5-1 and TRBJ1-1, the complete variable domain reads KAGVTQTPRYLIKTRGQQVTLSCSPISGHRSVSWYQQTPGQGLQFLFEYFSETQRNKGNFPGRFSGRQFSNSRSEMNVSTLELGDSALYLCVSSPHVGREAFFGQGTRLTVV.

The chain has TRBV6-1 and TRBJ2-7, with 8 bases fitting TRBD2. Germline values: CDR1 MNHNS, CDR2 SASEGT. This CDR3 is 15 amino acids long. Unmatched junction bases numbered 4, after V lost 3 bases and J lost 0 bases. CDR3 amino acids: CASSDSGAVSYEQYF. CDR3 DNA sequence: TGTGCCAGCAGTGATAGCGGGGCAGTCTCCTACGAGCAGTACTTC.

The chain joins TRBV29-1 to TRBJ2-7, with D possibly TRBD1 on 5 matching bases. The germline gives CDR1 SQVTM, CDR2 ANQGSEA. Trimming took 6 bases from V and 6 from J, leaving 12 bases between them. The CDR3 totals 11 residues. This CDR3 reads CSVRDRSEQYF. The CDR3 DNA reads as TGCAGCGTCAGGGATCGTAGCGAGCAGTACTTC.

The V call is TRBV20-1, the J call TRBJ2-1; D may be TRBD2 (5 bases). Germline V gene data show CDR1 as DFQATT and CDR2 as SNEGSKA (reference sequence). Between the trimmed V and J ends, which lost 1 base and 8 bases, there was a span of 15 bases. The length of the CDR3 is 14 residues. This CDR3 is CSARGPSDWDEQFF. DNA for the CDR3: TGCAGTGCTAGAGGTCCTTCGGACTGGGATGAGCAGTTCTTC.

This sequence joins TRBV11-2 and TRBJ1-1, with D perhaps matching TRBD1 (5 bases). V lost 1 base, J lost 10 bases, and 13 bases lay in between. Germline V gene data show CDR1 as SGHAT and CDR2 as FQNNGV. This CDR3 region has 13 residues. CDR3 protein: CASSLVVRQGAFF. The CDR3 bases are TGTGCCAGCAGCTTAGTTGTCCGCCAGGGAGCTTTCTTT.

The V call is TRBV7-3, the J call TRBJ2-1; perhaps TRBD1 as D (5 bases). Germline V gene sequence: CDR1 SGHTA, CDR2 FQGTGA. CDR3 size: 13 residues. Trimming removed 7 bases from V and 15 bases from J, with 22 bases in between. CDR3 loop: CASTPHPQGLMFF. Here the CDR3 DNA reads TGTGCCAGCACCCCACACCCCCAGGGCCTTATGTTCTTC.

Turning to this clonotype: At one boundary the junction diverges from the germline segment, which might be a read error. CDR3 loop: CASSYSVAGADMQYF. As DNA, the CDR3 is TGTGCCAGCAGTTACTCGGTAGCGGGAGCAGATATGCAGTATTTT. J is TRBJ2-3 and V is TRBV6-2 or TRBV6-3; 9 nucleotides align to TRBD2. The CDR3 consists of 15 residues. Germline-derived CDR1 and CDR2 are MNHEY and SVGEGT.

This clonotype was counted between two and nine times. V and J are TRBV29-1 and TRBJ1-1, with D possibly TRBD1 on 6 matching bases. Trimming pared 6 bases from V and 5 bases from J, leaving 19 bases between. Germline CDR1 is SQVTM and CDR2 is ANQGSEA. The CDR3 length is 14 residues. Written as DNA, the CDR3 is TGCAGCGTCAAGAGGGCAGGGGCACGGACTGAAGCTTTCTTT. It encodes CSVKRAGARTEAFF.

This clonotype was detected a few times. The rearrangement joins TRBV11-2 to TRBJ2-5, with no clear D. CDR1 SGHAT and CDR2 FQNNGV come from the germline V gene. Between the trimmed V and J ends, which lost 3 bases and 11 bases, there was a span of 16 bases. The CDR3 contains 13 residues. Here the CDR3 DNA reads TGTGCCAGCAGCTTTAGCCTTGGAGAGGAGCAGTACTTC. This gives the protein CASSFSLGEEQYF.

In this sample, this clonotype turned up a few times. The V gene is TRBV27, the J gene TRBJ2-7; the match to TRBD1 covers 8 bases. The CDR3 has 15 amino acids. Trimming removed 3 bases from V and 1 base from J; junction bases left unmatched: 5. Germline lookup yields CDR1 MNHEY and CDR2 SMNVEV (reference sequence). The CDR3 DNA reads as TGTGCCAGCAGTTTGGGGGACAGGCCGTCCTACGAGCAGTACTTC. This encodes CASSLGDRPSYEQYF.